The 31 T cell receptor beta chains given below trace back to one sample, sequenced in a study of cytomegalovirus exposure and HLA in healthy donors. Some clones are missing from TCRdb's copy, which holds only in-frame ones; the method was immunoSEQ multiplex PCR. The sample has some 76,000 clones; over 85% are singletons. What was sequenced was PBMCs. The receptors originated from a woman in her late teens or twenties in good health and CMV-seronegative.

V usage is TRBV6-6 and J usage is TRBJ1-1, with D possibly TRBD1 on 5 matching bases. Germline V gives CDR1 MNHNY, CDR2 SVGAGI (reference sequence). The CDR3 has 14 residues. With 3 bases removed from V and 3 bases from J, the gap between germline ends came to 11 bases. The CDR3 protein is CASSYQGGDTEAFF. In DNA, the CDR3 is TGTGCCAGCAGTTATCAGGGTGGGGACACTGAAGCTTTCTTT.

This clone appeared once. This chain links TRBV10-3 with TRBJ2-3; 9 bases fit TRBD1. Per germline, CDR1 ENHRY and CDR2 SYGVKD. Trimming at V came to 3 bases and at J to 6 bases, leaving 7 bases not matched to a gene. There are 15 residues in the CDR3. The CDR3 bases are TGTGCCATCAGTGAACTAACAGGGGGCGCGGATACGCAGTATTTT. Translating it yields CAISELTGGADTQYF.

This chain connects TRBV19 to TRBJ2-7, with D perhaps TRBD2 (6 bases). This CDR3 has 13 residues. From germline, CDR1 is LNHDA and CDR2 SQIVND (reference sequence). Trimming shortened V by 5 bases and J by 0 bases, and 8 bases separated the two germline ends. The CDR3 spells CASSAGSSYEQYF. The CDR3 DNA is TGTGCCAGTAGTGCGGGGAGCTCCTACGAGCAGTACTTC.

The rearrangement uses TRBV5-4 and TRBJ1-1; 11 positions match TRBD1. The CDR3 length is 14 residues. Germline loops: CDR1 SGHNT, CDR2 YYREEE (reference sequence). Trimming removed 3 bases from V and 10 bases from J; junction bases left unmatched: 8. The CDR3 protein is CASSSLGTGGGAFF. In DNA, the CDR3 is TGTGCCAGCAGCTCATTAGGGACAGGGGGAGGAGCTTTCTTT.

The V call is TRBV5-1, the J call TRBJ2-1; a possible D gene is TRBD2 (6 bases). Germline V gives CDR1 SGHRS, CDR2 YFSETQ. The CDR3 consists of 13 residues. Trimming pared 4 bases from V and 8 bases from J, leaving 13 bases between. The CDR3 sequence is CASSRESFHEQFF. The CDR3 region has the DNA TGCGCCAGCAGCCGGGAGTCCTTCCATGAGCAGTTCTTC.

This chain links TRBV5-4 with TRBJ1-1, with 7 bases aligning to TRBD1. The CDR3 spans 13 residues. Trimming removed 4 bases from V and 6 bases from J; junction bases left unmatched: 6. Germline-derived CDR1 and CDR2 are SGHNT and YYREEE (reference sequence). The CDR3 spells CASSLARGAEAFF. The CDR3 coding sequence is TGTGCCAGCAGCCTAGCCAGGGGGGCTGAAGCTTTCTTT.

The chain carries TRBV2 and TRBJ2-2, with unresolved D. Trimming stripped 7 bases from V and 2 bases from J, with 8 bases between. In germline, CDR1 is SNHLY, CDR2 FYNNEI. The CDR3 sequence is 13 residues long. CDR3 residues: CASTEPNTGELFF. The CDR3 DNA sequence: TGTGCCAGCACCGAGCCAAACACCGGGGAGCTGTTTTTT.

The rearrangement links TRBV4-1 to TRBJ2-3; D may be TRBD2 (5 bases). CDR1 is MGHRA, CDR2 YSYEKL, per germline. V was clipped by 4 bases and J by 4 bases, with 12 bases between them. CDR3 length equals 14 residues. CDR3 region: CASSPRAASDTQYF. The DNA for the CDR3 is TGCGCCAGCAGCCCGCGGGCCGCCTCAGATACGCAGTATTTT.

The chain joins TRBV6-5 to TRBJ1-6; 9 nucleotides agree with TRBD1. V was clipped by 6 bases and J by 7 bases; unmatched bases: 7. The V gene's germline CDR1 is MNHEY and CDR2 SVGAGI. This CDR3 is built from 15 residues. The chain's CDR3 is CASRRPGQGNSPLHF. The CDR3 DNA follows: TGTGCCAGCAGGCGGCCGGGACAGGGAAATTCACCCCTCCACTTT.

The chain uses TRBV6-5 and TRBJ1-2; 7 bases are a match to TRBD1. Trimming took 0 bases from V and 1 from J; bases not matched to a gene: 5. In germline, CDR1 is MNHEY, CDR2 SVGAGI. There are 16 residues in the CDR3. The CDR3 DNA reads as TGTGCCAGCAGTTACTCGCGGGACAGAATTAACTATGGCTACACCTTC. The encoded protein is CASSYSRDRINYGYTF.

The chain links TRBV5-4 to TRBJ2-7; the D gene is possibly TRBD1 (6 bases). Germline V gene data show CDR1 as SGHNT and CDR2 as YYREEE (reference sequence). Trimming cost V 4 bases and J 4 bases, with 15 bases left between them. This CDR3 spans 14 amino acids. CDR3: CASSRTGTRYEQYF. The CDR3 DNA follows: TGTGCCAGCAGCCGAACCGGGACAAGGTACGAGCAGTACTTC.

The CDR3 reads CASRVGQETQYF. CDR3 nucleotides: TGTGCCAGCAGAGTCGGCCAAGAGACCCAGTACTTC. The chain employs TRBV25-1 and TRBJ2-5; D ambiguous. Germline lookup yields CDR1 MGHDK and CDR2 SYGVNS. The V gene lost 6 bases and the J gene lost 1 base, with 6 bases spanning the gap. There are 12 residues in the CDR3.

The CDR3 DNA follows: TGTGCCAGCAGCGCAGGAGGGTCTGGGGCCAACGTCCTGACTTTC. It translates to CASSAGGSGANVLTF. V and J are TRBV28 and TRBJ2-6, with D tentatively TRBD2 (6 bases). The germline V gene encodes CDR1 MDHEN and CDR2 SYDVKM. The V end lost 6 bases, the J end lost 1 base, and 10 bases lay between the germline ends. The CDR3 extends over 15 amino acids.

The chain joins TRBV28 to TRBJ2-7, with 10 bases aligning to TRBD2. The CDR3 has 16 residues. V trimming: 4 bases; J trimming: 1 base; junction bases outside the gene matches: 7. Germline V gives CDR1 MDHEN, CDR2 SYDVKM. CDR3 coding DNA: TGTGCCAGCAGTTCGTTTAGCGGGAGGCTATCCTACGAGCAGTACTTC. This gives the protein CASSSFSGRLSYEQYF.

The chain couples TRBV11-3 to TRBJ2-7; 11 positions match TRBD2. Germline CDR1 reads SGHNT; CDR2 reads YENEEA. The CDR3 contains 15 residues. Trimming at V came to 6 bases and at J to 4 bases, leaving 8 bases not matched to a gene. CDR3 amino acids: CASSKLAGVLYEQYF. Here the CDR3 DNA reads TGTGCCAGCAGTAAACTAGCGGGAGTGTTATACGAGCAGTACTTC.

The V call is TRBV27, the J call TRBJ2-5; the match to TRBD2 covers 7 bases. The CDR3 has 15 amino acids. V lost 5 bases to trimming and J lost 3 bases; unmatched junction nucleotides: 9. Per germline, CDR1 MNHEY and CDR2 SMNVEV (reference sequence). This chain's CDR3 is CASSREASGKETQYF. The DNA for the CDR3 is TGTGCCAGCAGTCGTGAGGCTAGCGGAAAAGAGACCCAGTACTTC.

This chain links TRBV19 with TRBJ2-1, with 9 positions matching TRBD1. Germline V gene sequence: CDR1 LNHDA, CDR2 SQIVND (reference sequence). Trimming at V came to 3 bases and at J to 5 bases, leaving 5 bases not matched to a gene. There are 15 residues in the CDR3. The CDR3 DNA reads TGTGCCAGTAGTATCGGACAGGGGTTGGACAATGAGCAGTTCTTC. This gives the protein CASSIGQGLDNEQFF.

CDR3 amino acids: CASSPLGSYEQYF. DNA for the CDR3: TGTGCCAGCAGTCCCCTCGGGAGCTACGAGCAGTACTTC. This chain links TRBV25-1 with TRBJ2-7; the D gene is possibly TRBD2 (6 bases). CDR3 length: 13 residues. Germline loops: CDR1 MGHDK, CDR2 SYGVNS. The V gene lost 5 bases and the J gene lost 3 bases, with 11 bases spanning the gap.

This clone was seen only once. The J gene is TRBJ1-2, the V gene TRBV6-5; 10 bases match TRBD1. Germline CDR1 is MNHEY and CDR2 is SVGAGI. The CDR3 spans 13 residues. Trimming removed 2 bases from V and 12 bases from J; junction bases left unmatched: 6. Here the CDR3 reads CASSYGTGQGHTF. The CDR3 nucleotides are TGTGCCAGCAGTTACGGTACGGGACAGGGGCACACCTTC.

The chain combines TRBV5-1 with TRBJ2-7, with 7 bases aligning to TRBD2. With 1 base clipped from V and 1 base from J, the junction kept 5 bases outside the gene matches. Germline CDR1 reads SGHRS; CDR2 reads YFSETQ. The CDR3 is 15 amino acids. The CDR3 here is CASSLNAGVSYEQYF. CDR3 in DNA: TGCGCCAGCAGCTTGAACGCGGGAGTATCCTACGAGCAGTACTTC.

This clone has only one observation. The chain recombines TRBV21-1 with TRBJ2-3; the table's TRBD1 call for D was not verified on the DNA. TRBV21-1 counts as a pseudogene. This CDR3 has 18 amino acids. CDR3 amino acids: CASSKAGDREPSTDTQYF. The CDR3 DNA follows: TGTGCCAGCAGCAAAGCAGGAGACAGGGAACCTTCCACAGATACGCAGTATTTT.

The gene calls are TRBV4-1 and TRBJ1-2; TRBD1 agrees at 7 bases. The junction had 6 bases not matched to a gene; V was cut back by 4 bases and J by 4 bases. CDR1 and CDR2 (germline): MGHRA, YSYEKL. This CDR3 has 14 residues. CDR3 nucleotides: TGCGCCAGCAGCCCCACAGGGGATTCCTATGGCTACACCTTC. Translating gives CASSPTGDSYGYTF.

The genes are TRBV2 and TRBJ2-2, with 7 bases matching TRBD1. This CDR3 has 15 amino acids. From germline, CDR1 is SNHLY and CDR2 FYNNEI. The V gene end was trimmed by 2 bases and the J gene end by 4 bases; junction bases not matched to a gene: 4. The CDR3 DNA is TGTGCCAGCAGTGAAATTGGGACAGCCACCGGGGAGCTGTTTTTT. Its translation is CASSEIGTATGELFF.

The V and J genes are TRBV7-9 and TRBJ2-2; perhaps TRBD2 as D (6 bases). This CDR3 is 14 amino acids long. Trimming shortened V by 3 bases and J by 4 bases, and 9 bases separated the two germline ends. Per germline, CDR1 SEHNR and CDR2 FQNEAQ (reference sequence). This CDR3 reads CASSLGGSTGELFF. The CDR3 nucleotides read TGTGCCAGCAGCTTGGGGGGATCCACCGGGGAGCTGTTTTTT.

The CDR3 spells CATSRRQGGNQPQHF. In nucleotides, the CDR3 is TGTGCCACCAGCAGGAGACAGGGGGGCAATCAGCCCCAGCATTTT. This chain links TRBV15 with TRBJ1-5; 9 bases are a match to TRBD1. The germline gives CDR1 LNHNV, CDR2 YYDKDF (reference sequence). Trimming removed 3 bases from V and 2 bases from J; junction bases left unmatched: 2. The CDR3 sequence is 15 residues long.

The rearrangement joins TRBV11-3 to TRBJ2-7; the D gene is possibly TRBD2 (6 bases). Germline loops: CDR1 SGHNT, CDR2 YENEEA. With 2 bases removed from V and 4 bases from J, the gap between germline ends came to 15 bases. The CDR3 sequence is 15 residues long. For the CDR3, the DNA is TGTGCCAGCAGCTTAAACTTCCGTCGGGGGTACGAGCAGTACTTC. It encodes CASSLNFRRGYEQYF.

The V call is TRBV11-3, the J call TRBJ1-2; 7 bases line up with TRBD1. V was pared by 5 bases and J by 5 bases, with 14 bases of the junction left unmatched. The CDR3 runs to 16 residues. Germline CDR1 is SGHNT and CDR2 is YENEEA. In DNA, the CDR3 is TGTGCCAGCAGCCCTGGAGTCGGGGACAGCTCTTATGGCTACACCTTC. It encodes CASSPGVGDSSYGYTF. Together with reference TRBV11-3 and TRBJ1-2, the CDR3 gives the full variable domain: EAGVVQSPRYKIIEKKQPVAFWCNPISGHNTLYWYLQNLGQGPELLIRYENEEAVDDSQLPKDRFSAERLKGVDSTLKIQPAELGDSAVYLCASSPGVGDSSYGYTFGSGTRLTVV.

DNA for the CDR3: TGTGCCAGCAGTTACGGTGGGACTAGCGGAGTAACGGAGCTGTTTTTT. It encodes CASSYGGTSGVTELFF. The chain combines TRBV6-6 with TRBJ2-2, with 11 bases lining up with TRBD2. CDR1 MNHNY and CDR2 SVGAGI come from the germline V gene (reference sequence). The CDR3 covers 16 residues. V shed 2 bases, J shed 10 bases, and the junction held 9 bases outside the gene matches.

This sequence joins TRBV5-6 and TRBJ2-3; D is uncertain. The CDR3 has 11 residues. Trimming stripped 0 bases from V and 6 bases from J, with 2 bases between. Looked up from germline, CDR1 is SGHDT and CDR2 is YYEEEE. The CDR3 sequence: CASSLADTQYF. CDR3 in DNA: TGTGCCAGCAGCTTGGCGGATACGCAGTATTTT.

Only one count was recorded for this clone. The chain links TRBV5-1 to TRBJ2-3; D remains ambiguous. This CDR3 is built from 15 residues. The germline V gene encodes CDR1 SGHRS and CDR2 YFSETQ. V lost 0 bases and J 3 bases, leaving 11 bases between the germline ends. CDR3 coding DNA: TGCGCCAGCAGCTTGGAACTGGTAGTTACAGATACGCAGTATTTT. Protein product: CASSLELVVTDTQYF.

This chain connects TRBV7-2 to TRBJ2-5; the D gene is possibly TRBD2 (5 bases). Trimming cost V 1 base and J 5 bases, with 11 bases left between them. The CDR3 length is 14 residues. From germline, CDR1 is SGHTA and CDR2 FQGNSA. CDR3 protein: CASSLGGVVETQYF. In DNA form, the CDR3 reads TGTGCCAGCAGCTTAGGGGGAGTTGTGGAGACCCAGTACTTC.